This passage covers 22 T cell receptor beta chains from one sample sequenced in a study of blood T cell repertoires in COVID-19. Sequenced by immunoSEQ multiplex PCR; TCRdb stores in-frame clones only, minus some. The data contain roughly 190,000 clones, roughly 84% of them singletons. Sequencing input: peripheral blood. These receptors originate from a woman aged 70 to 79 with COVID-19, enrolled during active disease.

The chain has TRBV2 and TRBJ1-6; D is uncertain. This CDR3 contains 14 residues. Trimming took 2 bases from V and 5 from J, leaving 7 bases between them. The germline V gene has CDR1 SNHLY and CDR2 FYNNEI. The CDR3 region is CASSERQDNSPLHF. CDR3 DNA: TGTGCCAGCAGTGAACGGCAGGATAATTCACCCCTCCACTTT.

This sequence joins TRBV3-1 (or the pseudogene TRBV3-2) and TRBJ1-5, with D perhaps matching TRBD1 (6 bases). Trimming removed 1 base at V and 7 bases at J, with 8 bases between. This CDR3 spans 13 amino acids. The germline V gene has CDR1 LGHDT and CDR2 YNNKEL (reference sequence). DNA of the CDR3: TGTGCCAGCAGCCAAGGAGGGGGACAGCCCCAGCATTTT. This encodes CASSQGGGQPQHF.

The gene calls are TRBV11-2 and TRBJ2-2; D might be TRBD1 (6 bases). The germline V gene has CDR1 SGHAT and CDR2 FQNNGV. The CDR3 has 15 amino acids. V gave up 3 bases and J gave up 5 bases, with 13 bases separating them. CDR3: CASSFLQGQTGELFF. The CDR3, as DNA: TGTGCCAGCAGCTTCCTACAGGGTCAAACCGGGGAGCTGTTTTTT.

The rearrangement links TRBV12-1 to TRBJ1-1; TRBD1, as called in the table, went unchecked against the DNA. TRBV12-1 is annotated as a pseudogene. The CDR3 covers 16 residues. CDR3 sequence (DNA): TGTGCCAGCAGCCGCCGGGACAGCCAAGAGAACACTGAAGCTTTCTTT. Its translation is CASSRRDSQENTEAFF.

V usage is TRBV15 and J usage is TRBJ2-2; TRBD2 is a possible D gene (5 bases). V was clipped by 0 bases and J by 4 bases, with 9 bases between them. CDR3 length: 15 residues. Germline-derived CDR1 and CDR2 are LNHNV and YYDKDF (reference sequence). The CDR3 DNA sequence: TGTGCCACCAGCAGAGAACTAGGATTCACCGGGGAGCTGTTTTTT. Translating gives CATSRELGFTGELFF.

This clone was counted at least ten times. The rearrangement joins TRBV4-1 to TRBJ1-3; D not resolved. There are 15 residues in the CDR3. Per germline, CDR1 MGHRA and CDR2 YSYEKL. V was trimmed by 4 bases and J by 0 bases, leaving 10 bases between them. The CDR3 region has the DNA TGCGCCAGCAGCCCGAGGAGGCTCTCTGGAAACACCATATATTTT. Amino acid sequence: CASSPRRLSGNTIYF.

As for this clone: A much more abundant neighbour one base away suggests this may be a read error. The chain combines TRBV2 with TRBJ1-5, with unresolved D. The CDR3 runs to 15 residues. Germline V lookup: CDR1 SNHLY, CDR2 FYNNEI. The CDR3 DNA reads TGTCCCAGCTGTTATGAGGCACGACCCGGTCAGCCCCAGCATTTT. Translated, it gives CPSCYEARPGQPQHF.

This chain links TRBV5-1 with TRBJ1-2; a weak D match, TRBD1 (6 bases). The germline CDR1 and CDR2 sequences are SGHRS and YFSETQ. The CDR3 extends over 15 amino acids. The germline V and J ends were trimmed by 2 bases and 4 bases, with 15 bases remaining between them. CDR3 region: CASSLIPDSPYGYTF. Here the CDR3 DNA reads TGCGCCAGCAGCTTAATTCCGGACAGCCCCTATGGCTACACCTTC.

The V gene is TRBV6-5, the J gene TRBJ1-1, with D maybe TRBD1 (6 bases). This CDR3 contains 12 residues. Trimming left V 5 bases short and J 7 bases short, with 11 bases between. Germline V gives CDR1 MNHEY, CDR2 SVGAGI. In DNA, the CDR3 is TGTGCCAGCAGTCCCAGGGGCCTTGAAGCTTTCTTT. Encoded protein: CASSPRGLEAFF.

This chain joins TRBV2 and TRBJ1-2; D perhaps matches TRBD1 (5 bases). Deletions cut 3 bases from V and 5 bases from J, with 16 bases between. CDR3 length: 15 residues. CDR1 SNHLY and CDR2 FYNNEI come from the germline V gene. For the CDR3, the DNA is TGTGCCAGCAGTGACAGGGTGAGGAGAGGATATGGCTACACCTTC. This translates into CASSDRVRRGYGYTF.

The chain joins TRBV7-2 to TRBJ2-7; 10 bases agree with TRBD2. The CDR3 consists of 16 residues. Germline CDR1 reads SGHTA; CDR2 reads FQGNSA. The V gene end was trimmed by 1 base and the J gene end by 0 bases; junction bases not matched to a gene: 3. The CDR3 DNA sequence: TGTGCCAGCAGCTTAGTGGCTAGCGGGAGCTCCTACGAGCAGTACTTC. This sequence encodes CASSLVASGSSYEQYF.

This chain joins TRBV7-9 and TRBJ2-7; 8 bases agree with TRBD2. The CDR3 length is 16 residues. V was pared by 4 bases and J by 4 bases, with 12 bases of the junction left unmatched. CDR1 and CDR2 from the germline V gene are SEHNR and FQNEAQ (reference sequence). This CDR3 reads CASSSGMSGRAYEQYF. The CDR3 DNA sequence: TGTGCCAGCAGCTCGGGAATGAGCGGGAGAGCGTACGAGCAGTACTTC.

This chain joins TRBV7-2 and TRBJ2-5; D might be TRBD2 (6 bases). This CDR3 has 12 residues. V dropped 5 bases and J dropped 5 bases, with 9 bases sitting between them. The germline gives CDR1 SGHTA, CDR2 FQGNSA. This CDR3 is CASSLAGETQYF. The CDR3 DNA reads as TGTGCCAGCAGCCTGGCGGGGGAGACCCAGTACTTC.

The chain has TRBV7-6 and TRBJ2-1, with 9 bases matching TRBD2. Germline V gene data show CDR1 as SGHVS and CDR2 as FNYEAQ. CDR3 length: 17 amino acids. The V segment lost 5 bases and the J segment 1 base; nucleotides outside the gene matches: 9. The CDR3 nucleotides read TGTGCCAGCAGCGACAGCGGGAGGACCCTATCCTACAATGAGCAGTTCTTC. It codes for CASSDSGRTLSYNEQFF.

J is TRBJ2-7 and V is TRBV6-5; D gene uncertain. The CDR3 sequence is 12 residues long. Germline values: CDR1 MNHEY, CDR2 SVGAGI. V lost 6 bases and J 4 bases, leaving 10 bases between the germline ends. In DNA form, the CDR3 reads TGTGCCAGCAGCACTCATTTATACGAGCAGTACGTC. This translates into CASSTHLYEQYV.

The rearrangement joins TRBV28 to TRBJ1-4; D remains unclear. Germline assignment: CDR1 MDHEN and CDR2 SYDVKM. The V end was cut by 1 base, the J end by 8 bases, with 5 bases between. CDR3 size: 12 residues. CDR3: CASSLYGEKLFF. In DNA, the CDR3 is TGTGCCAGCAGTTTATACGGGGAAAAACTGTTTTTT.

This chain's CDR3 is CASGFPPSRGGPADTQYF. As DNA, the CDR3 is TGTGCTAGTGGTTTTCCCCCTTCGCGGGGGGGCCCAGCAGATACGCAGTATTTT. The V and J genes are TRBV12-5 and TRBJ2-3, with 9 bases identical to TRBD2. CDR3 length equals 18 residues. Looked up from germline, CDR1 is LGHNT and CDR2 is FRNRAP. V was pared by 3 bases and J by 4 bases, with 14 bases of the junction left unmatched.

The CDR3, as DNA: TGTGCCAGCAGCCAAGAGATAGCGGGGGGCCTCTACAATGAGCAGTTCTTC. Protein product: CASSQEIAGGLYNEQFF. The rearrangement uses TRBV4-2 and TRBJ2-1; 10 bases align to TRBD2. V was pared by 0 bases and J by 3 bases, with 5 bases of the junction left unmatched. The CDR3 extends over 17 amino acids. The germline gives CDR1 LGHNA, CDR2 YNFKEQ.

This clone was picked up a small number of times. The chain links TRBV10-3 to TRBJ2-2; D gene uncertain. This CDR3 has 12 residues. Germline lookup yields CDR1 ENHRY and CDR2 SYGVKD. Trimming cost V 2 bases and J 7 bases, with 5 bases left between them. The CDR3 nucleotides read TGTGCCATCAGTGAGATCAGCGGGGAGCTGTTTTTT. It encodes CAISEISGELFF.

DNA of the CDR3: TGCGCCAGCTACAGAGGGACAGGGGCGAACACCGGGGAGCTGTTTTTT. This translates into CASYRGTGANTGELFF. The chain links TRBV10-2 to TRBJ2-2; 10 bases map to TRBD1. The CDR3 sequence is 16 residues long. Losses at the gene ends were 8 bases for V and 0 bases for J; bases not matched to a gene: 6. The germline V gene has CDR1 WSHSY and CDR2 SAAADI.

The chain couples TRBV10-3 to TRBJ1-2; 7 bases line up with TRBD1. The CDR3 totals 12 residues. After removal of 11 bases from V and 6 bases from J, the junction contained 9 bases not matched to a gene. Germline CDR1 is ENHRY and CDR2 is SYGVKD. This CDR3 is CAVNRGVDGYTF. For the CDR3, the DNA is TGTGCCGTCAACAGGGGAGTAGATGGCTACACCTTC.

The chain employs TRBV28 and TRBJ1-2, with 11 nucleotides matching TRBD1. The V and J ends lost 4 bases and 7 bases, in that order; junction bases with no gene match: 14. CDR1 is MDHEN, CDR2 SYDVKM, per germline. The length of the CDR3 is 17 residues. Written as DNA, the CDR3 is TGTGCCAGCAGTTCACAAGTAACTAGGACAGGGGGCCCTGGCTACACCTTC. Its protein product is CASSSQVTRTGGPGYTF.